The rows below give T cell receptor beta chains drawn from one sample of a study of blood T cell repertoires in COVID-19. The method was immunoSEQ multiplex PCR; TCRdb's version includes in-frame clones alone and lacks a portion of them. The data hold roughly 200,000 clones, with roughly nine tenths observed a single time. The source material was PBMCs or T cells enriched from blood (not recorded which). Receptors were obtained from a young woman who had recovered from COVID-19. Both conserved end residues are part of each CDR3. D genes are given only for firm matches. Clone size is stated in some rows and not others, as once, few, many or a class when expanded.

>TRBD1|.|TRBJ1-5|TRBV24-1
TGTGCCACCAGTGATACGACAGGGGCTAATCAGCCCCAGCATTTT
CATSDTTGANQPQHF
>.|.|TRBJ1-6|TRBV15
TGTGCCACCAGCAGAGATAATTGGCGGCAAACTAATTCACCCCTCCACTTT
CATSRDNWRQTNSPLHF
>.|.|TRBJ1-1|TRBV5-4
TGTGCCAGCAGCTTGTCGAGGGGGGGTTTGAGCACTGAAGCTTTCTTT
CASSLSRGGLSTEAFF
>.|.|TRBJ2-3|TRBV4-3
TGCGCCAGCAGCCAAGATCAGGGGACAGATACGCAGTATTTT
CASSQDQGTDTQYF
>TRBD2|once|TRBJ2-4|TRBV28
TGTGCCAGCAGCCTCGGGGGAGGGTCCAAAAACATTCAGTACTTC
CASSLGGGSKNIQYF
>.|.|TRBJ1-1|TRBV7-8
TGTGCCAGCAGCTATCAAACGGGAGGGAGGAACACTGAAGCTTTCTTT
CASSYQTGGRNTEAFF
>TRBD1|.|TRBJ2-7|TRBV5-6
TGTGCCAGCACCCCGGGACAGGGGGCTGGCGAGCAGTACTTC
CASTPGQGAGEQYF
>.|.|TRBJ2-1|TRBV12-3/TRBV12-4
TGTGCCAGCAGTTTCCTAGGGGATGAGCAGTTCTTC
CASSFLGDEQFF
>TRBD1|.|TRBJ1-2|TRBV28
TGTGCCAGCAGTTTTTCTGGACAGGACAGTTTGGGGTTCTATGGCTACACCTTC
CASSFSGQDSLGFYGYTF
>TRBD1|.|TRBJ1-3|TRBV6-5
TGTGCCAGCACCCCGGACAGGGGGCAAGGAAACACCATATATTTT
CASTPDRGQGNTIYF
>TRBD1|.|TRBJ2-7|TRBV6-5
TGTGCCAGCAGTAGCCCGGGGAGGGGGACAGGGCCTTCTTTC
CASSSPGRGTGPSF
>TRBD1|.|TRBJ1-1|TRBV9
TGTGCCAGCAGCGAGGGGACAGGGCTAAACACTGAAGCTTTCTTT
CASSEGTGLNTEAFF
>TRBD1|once|TRBJ1-4|TRBV30
TGTGCCTGGAGTTCCCGGGACAGGGAGGAAGGAAAACTGTTTTTT
CAWSSRDREEGKLFF
>.|.|TRBJ1-4|TRBV4-3
TGCGCCAGCAGCCAAGATTGGAGGGAAGGCGGTGAAAAACTGTTTTTT
CASSQDWREGGEKLFF